These 7 T cell receptor beta chains were sequenced from one sample in a study of blood T cell repertoires in COVID-19. The table came from immunoSEQ multiplex PCR; TCRdb's copy has only in-frame clones and leaves some out. The data show 79,000 or so clones, about 87% seen once. Sequenced input: peripheral blood. The receptors derive from a human donor in a cohort sampled during active COVID-19.

V usage is TRBV2 and J usage is TRBJ2-5; D remains unclear. From germline, CDR1 is SNHLY and CDR2 FYNNEI. V was clipped by 2 bases and J by 4 bases, with 8 bases between them. CDR3 size: 13 residues. The CDR3 sequence is CASSESRVETQYF. The CDR3 DNA sequence: TGTGCCAGCAGTGAATCTAGAGTAGAGACCCAGTACTTC.

This sequence joins TRBV28 and TRBJ1-3; no reliable D call. CDR1 and CDR2 from the germline V gene are MDHEN and SYDVKM. Trimming left V 6 bases short and J 2 bases short, with 14 bases between. This CDR3 is 15 amino acids long. The CDR3 spells CASSRARRTGNTIYF. The DNA for the CDR3 is TGTGCCAGCAGCCGCGCCAGGAGGACTGGAAACACCATATATTTT.

The chain links TRBV5-5 to TRBJ2-5; D gene uncertain. Between the trimmed V and J ends, which lost 0 bases and 5 bases, there was a span of 8 bases. The CDR3 is 13 amino acids. Germline CDR1 is SGHKS and CDR2 is YYEKEE (reference sequence). The CDR3 reads CASSLGGSETQYF. DNA for the CDR3: TGTGCCAGCAGCTTGGGAGGAAGTGAGACCCAGTACTTC.

In its sample, this clone was seen once. In DNA, the CDR3 is TGTGCCAGCAGCTTAGGTGTAGCGGGACCCCGGGGGGAAGAGACCCAGTACTTC. Translation: CASSLGVAGPRGEETQYF. The chain employs TRBV11-3 and TRBJ2-5; 8 bases line up with TRBD2. Germline V CDR1 and CDR2: SGHNT, YENEEA. Trimming at V came to 1 base and at J to 3 bases, leaving 13 bases not matched to a gene. The CDR3 contains 18 residues.

The V gene is TRBV5-1, the J gene TRBJ2-1; tentative D call: TRBD2 (5 bases). V was trimmed by 0 bases and J by 7 bases, leaving 11 bases between them. The CDR3 has 14 amino acids. In germline, CDR1 is SGHRS, CDR2 YFSETQ. DNA for the CDR3: TGCGCCAGCAGCTTGGTGGCCTCGGGAAATGAGCAGTTCTTC. Translating it yields CASSLVASGNEQFF.

The CDR3 reads CASNSPLRGRYNEQFF. CDR3 nucleotides: TGTGCCAGCAATTCCCCCCTTCGCGGGAGGTACAATGAGCAGTTCTTC. This sequence joins TRBV6-6 and TRBJ2-1; 8 positions agree with TRBD2. In germline, CDR1 is MNHNY, CDR2 SVGAGI (reference sequence). The CDR3 length is 16 residues. Germline trimming cut 7 bases from V and 4 bases from J; bases unmatched to any gene: 12.

The chain uses TRBV28 and TRBJ2-3; maybe TRBD1 (6 bases). The CDR3 contains 11 residues. Trimming stripped 3 bases from V and 11 bases from J, with 9 bases between. Germline values: CDR1 MDHEN, CDR2 SYDVKM. Here the CDR3 DNA reads TGTGCCAGCAGTTTTAAGACAGGGCAGTATTTT. Amino acid sequence: CASSFKTGQYF. Supplemented by reference TRBV28 and TRBJ2-3, the full variable domain reads DVKVTQSSRYLVKRTGEKVFLECVQDMDHENMFWYRQDPGLGLRLIYFSYDVKMKEKGDIPEGYSVSREKKERFSLILESASTNQTSMYLCASSFKTGQYFGPGTRLTVL.